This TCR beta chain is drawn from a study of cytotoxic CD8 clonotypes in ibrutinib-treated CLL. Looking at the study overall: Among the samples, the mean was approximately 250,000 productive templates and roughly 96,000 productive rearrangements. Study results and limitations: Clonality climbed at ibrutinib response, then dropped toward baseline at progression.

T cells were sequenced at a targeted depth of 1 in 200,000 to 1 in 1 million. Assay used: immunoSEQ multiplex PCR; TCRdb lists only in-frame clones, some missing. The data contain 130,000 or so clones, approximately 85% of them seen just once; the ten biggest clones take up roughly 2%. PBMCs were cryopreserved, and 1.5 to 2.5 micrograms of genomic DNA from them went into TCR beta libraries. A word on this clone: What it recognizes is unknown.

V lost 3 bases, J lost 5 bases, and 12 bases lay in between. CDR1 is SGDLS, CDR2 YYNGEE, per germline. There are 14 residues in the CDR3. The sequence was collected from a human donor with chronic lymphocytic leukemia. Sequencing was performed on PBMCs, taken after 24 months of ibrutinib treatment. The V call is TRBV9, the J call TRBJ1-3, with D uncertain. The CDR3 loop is CASSGARGRNTIYF. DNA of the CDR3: TGTGCCAGCAGCGGGGCTCGGGGTAGAAACACCATATATTTT.